The 3 T cell receptor beta chains below come from one sample, sequenced in a study of T-cell reconstitution after alpha-beta-depleted transplantation in children. As it was prepared, the TCRbeta library received unique molecular identifiers. TCRdb re-derived calls from the PCR reads in MiXCR, one entry per CDR3 protein. The sample records roughly 180,000 distinct CDR3 sequences, more than 9.5% being singletons. The specimen was PBMCs, collected before TCRalphabeta/CD19-depleted stem cell transplant. These receptors were taken from a boy aged 2 to 10 with acute myeloid leukemia, due to receive a stem cell transplant.

The chain links TRBV6-2 or TRBV6-3 to TRBJ1-3; D uncertain. CDR1 and CDR2 from the germline V gene are MNHEY and SVGEGT. CDR3 length: 16 residues. Trimming left V 0 bases short and J 0 bases short, with 9 bases between. The CDR3 DNA follows: TGTGCCAGCAGTTACTCAGGAGTCCTCTCTGGAAACACCATATATTTT. Translation: CASSYSGVLSGNTIYF.

Many counts were recorded for this clonotype. J is TRBJ1-1 and V is TRBV19; unclear D gene. The germline V gene encodes CDR1 LNHDA and CDR2 SQIVND (reference sequence). The CDR3 is 12 amino acids. The ends were cut back, 3 bases at V and 6 bases at J, with 8 bases in the middle. CDR3 in amino acids: CASSMQAAEAFF. As DNA, the CDR3 is TGTGCCAGTAGTATGCAGGCCGCTGAAGCTTTCTTT.

In this sample, this clonotype turned up many times. The chain recombines TRBV20-1 with TRBJ2-3; 9 bases are shared with TRBD2. V shed 7 bases, J shed 1 base, and the junction held 6 bases outside the gene matches. The germline CDR1 and CDR2 sequences are DFQATT and SNEGSKA (reference sequence). The CDR3 consists of 14 residues. CDR3 coding DNA: TGCAGTGGGTACTCTAGCGGGGGCACAGATACGCAGTATTTT. Amino acid sequence: CSGYSSGGTDTQYF.